These 14 T cell receptor beta chains were all obtained from the same sample, sequenced in a study of shared clonotypes between healthy human individuals. This table comes from immunoSEQ multiplex PCR, and its TCRdb copy is limited to in-frame clones, with some not included. The sample contains about 1.1 million clones, approximately 75% of which appear only once. The sequencing sample was made of memory CD4+ T cells from PBMCs. Subset of the sample: CD45RA-negative fraction. These receptors were obtained from a man younger than 35 in good health. Some clones in this sample may be carry-over from other donors' samples.

DNA for the CDR3: TGTGCCAGCAGTGAGGATCCAGGCCGACTCCCGGTAAGCGAGCAGTACTTC. Amino acid sequence: CASSEDPGRLPVSEQYF. The gene calls are TRBV6-1 and TRBJ2-7; no firm D call. CDR1 is MNHNS, CDR2 SASEGT, per germline. The CDR3 has 17 residues. V lost 3 bases and J lost 6, with 24 bases in between.

This clone was picked up one time. The chain joins TRBV27 to TRBJ2-7; D not certain. The CDR3 loop spans 11 amino acids. Germline values: CDR1 MNHEY, CDR2 SMNVEV (reference sequence). With 4 bases removed from V and 8 bases from J, the gap between germline ends came to 9 bases. Written as DNA, the CDR3 is TGTGCCAGCAGTTCGGGTTTACAGCAGTACTTC. Protein: CASSSGLQQYF.

The chain's CDR3 is CASGFRTGPNYGYTF. The DNA of the CDR3 is TGTGCTAGTGGTTTTCGGACAGGGCCCAACTATGGCTACACCTTC. This rearrangement joins TRBV12-5 to TRBJ1-2; 8 nucleotides agree with TRBD1. Germline V gives CDR1 LGHNT, CDR2 FRNRAP. After removal of 3 bases from V and 2 bases from J, the junction contained 5 bases not matched to a gene. The CDR3 is 15 residues long.

The V gene is TRBV7-2, the J gene TRBJ2-2, with D maybe TRBD2 (5 bases). Germline CDR1 and CDR2: SGHTA and FQGNSA. The CDR3 contains 15 residues. V was pared by 1 base and J by 5 bases, with 11 bases between. The CDR3 loop reads CASSLEAVATGELFF. As DNA, the CDR3 is TGTGCCAGCAGCTTAGAAGCGGTAGCTACCGGGGAGCTGTTTTTT. The whole variable domain, remainder taken from reference TRBV7-2 and TRBJ2-2, is GAGVSQSPSNKVTEKGKDVELRCDPISGHTALYWYRQSLGQGLEFLIYFQGNSAPDKSGLPSDRFSAERTGGSVSTLTIQRTQQEDSAVYLCASSLEAVATGELFFGEGSRLTVL.

V usage is TRBV25-1 and J usage is TRBJ2-7, with TRBD1 identical over 9 bases. The V gene end was trimmed by 7 bases and the J gene end by 2 bases; junction bases not matched to a gene: 3. The CDR3 consists of 13 residues. CDR1 MGHDK and CDR2 SYGVNS come from the germline V gene. Here the CDR3 reads CASMGQGTYEQYF. The DNA for the CDR3 is TGTGCCAGCATGGGACAGGGAACCTACGAGCAGTACTTC.

This chain joins TRBV5-1 and TRBJ2-1, with D perhaps TRBD2 (5 bases). The germline gives CDR1 SGHRS, CDR2 YFSETQ. This CDR3 is built from 12 residues. V lost 2 bases and J lost 8, with 8 bases in between. CDR3 protein: CASSFSRDEQFF. The CDR3 nucleotides read TGCGCCAGCAGCTTTTCGCGGGATGAGCAGTTCTTC. Full variable domain (outside the CDR3, taken from reference TRBV5-1 and TRBJ2-1): KAGVTQTPRYLIKTRGQQVTLSCSPISGHRSVSWYQQTPGQGLQFLFEYFSETQRNKGNFPGRFSGRQFSNSRSEMNVSTLELGDSALYLCASSFSRDEQFFGPGTRLTVL.

This chain connects TRBV4-2 to TRBJ1-3, with D hard to call. The germline V gene has CDR1 LGHNA and CDR2 YNFKEQ. The V end was cut by 0 bases, the J end by 0 bases, with 9 bases between. This CDR3 has 16 amino acids. CDR3 nucleotide sequence: TGTGCCAGCAGCCAAGATTTTTCCGTCTCTGGAAACACCATATATTTT. Encoded protein: CASSQDFSVSGNTIYF.

The rearrangement uses TRBV6-5 and TRBJ2-2, with D possibly matching TRBD1 (6 bases). The germline V gene has CDR1 MNHEY and CDR2 SVGAGI. V was cut by 10 bases and J by 9 bases, with 18 bases left in between. The CDR3 extends over 13 amino acids. The CDR3 sequence: CATRGTPGRELFF. CDR3 sequence (DNA): TGTGCCACCAGGGGTACGCCTGGCCGGGAGCTGTTTTTT.

J is TRBJ2-1 and V is TRBV7-6; D might be TRBD1 or TRBD2, each matching 5 bases. The V end was cut by 2 bases, the J end by 10 bases, with 15 bases between. CDR1 is SGHVS and CDR2 is FNYEAQ in the germline V gene. This CDR3 has 14 amino acids. The CDR3 protein is CASSLLLLGEEQFF. DNA of the CDR3: TGTGCCAGCAGCTTATTGCTTCTAGGGGAGGAGCAGTTCTTC.

About this clone itself: At the DNA level, this CDR3 is encoded by other sequences in the same sample as well. The chain links TRBV5-1 to TRBJ2-3, with 9 bases matching TRBD2. The CDR3 is 16 residues long. After removal of 0 bases from V and 0 bases from J, the junction contained 2 bases not matched to a gene. The germline gives CDR1 SGHRS, CDR2 YFSETQ. CDR3 in amino acids: CASSLGLAESTDTQYF. CDR3 nucleotide sequence: TGCGCCAGCAGCTTGGGACTAGCGGAGAGCACAGATACGCAGTATTTT.

The chain recombines TRBV11-2 with TRBJ2-4; D is uncertain. This CDR3 spans 14 amino acids. Trimming cost V 5 bases and J 3 bases, with 11 bases left between them. Germline CDR1 reads SGHAT; CDR2 reads FQNNGV. In nucleotides, the CDR3 is TGTGCCAGCAGCCCGTGGGCCCTCAAAAACATTCAGTACTTC. It encodes CASSPWALKNIQYF.

The chain employs TRBV4-2 and TRBJ2-5; D call uncertain. Trimming pared 1 base from V and 0 bases from J, leaving 9 bases between. The germline gives CDR1 LGHNA, CDR2 YNFKEQ. The CDR3 consists of 15 residues. CDR3 residues: CASSQASANQETQYF. As DNA, the CDR3 is TGTGCCAGCAGCCAAGCCAGCGCGAACCAAGAGACCCAGTACTTC.

The V call is TRBV6-5, the J call TRBJ2-1, with 11 nucleotides matching TRBD2. The CDR3 spans 16 residues. The V and J ends lost 4 bases and 10 bases, in that order; junction bases with no gene match: 12. Germline loops: CDR1 MNHEY, CDR2 SVGAGI. The CDR3: CASSLPSGRIRGEQFF. CDR3 DNA sequence: TGTGCCAGCAGTTTGCCTAGCGGGAGGATCCGGGGGGAGCAGTTCTTC.

Worth noting for this clone: This sequence may be a read error, since a much larger clone differs from it by one base. Distinct nucleotide sequences in the sample also encode this CDR3. The chain combines TRBV11-3 with TRBJ1-2; 7 nucleotides agree with TRBD1. V shed 1 base and J 4 bases; nucleotides not matched to a gene: 0. The germline V gene encodes CDR1 SGHNT and CDR2 YENEEA. The CDR3 is made up of 13 amino acids. In DNA form, the CDR3 reads TGTGCCAGCAGCTTAGCAGGGGGCTATGGCTACACCTTC. Protein: CASSLAGGYGYTF.